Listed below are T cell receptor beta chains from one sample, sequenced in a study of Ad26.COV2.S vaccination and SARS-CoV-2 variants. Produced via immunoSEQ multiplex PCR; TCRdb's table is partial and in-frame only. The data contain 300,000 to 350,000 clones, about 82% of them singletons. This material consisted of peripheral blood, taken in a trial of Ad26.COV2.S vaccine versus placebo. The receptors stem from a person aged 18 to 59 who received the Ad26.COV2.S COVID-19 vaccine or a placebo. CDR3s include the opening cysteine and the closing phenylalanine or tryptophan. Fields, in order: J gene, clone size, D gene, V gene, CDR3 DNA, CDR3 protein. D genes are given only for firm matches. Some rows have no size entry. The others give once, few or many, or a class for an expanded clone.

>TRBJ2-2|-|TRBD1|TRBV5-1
TGCGCCAGCAGCCAGGACAGGGACGAGCTGTTTTTT
CASSQDRDELFF
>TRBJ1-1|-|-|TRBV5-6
TGTGCCAGCAGAAAGTTAGCGGACAACACTGAAGCTTTCTTT
CASRKLADNTEAFF
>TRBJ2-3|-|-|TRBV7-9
TGTGCCAGCAGCTTAGTTACGGTCACAGATACGCAGTATTTT
CASSLVTVTDTQYF
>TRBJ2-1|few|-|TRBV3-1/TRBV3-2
TGTGCCAGCAGCCAGGGAGGAGGCTCCTACAATGAGCAGTTCTTC
CASSQGGGSYNEQFF
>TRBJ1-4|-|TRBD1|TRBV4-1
TGCGCCAGCAGCCCCGGACAGGGACCTAATGAAAAACTGTTTTTT
CASSPGQGPNEKLFF
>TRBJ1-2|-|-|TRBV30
TGTGCCTGGAGTCCTGGGGGATCAGGAGCTCCTGGCTACACCTTC
CAWSPGGSGAPGYTF
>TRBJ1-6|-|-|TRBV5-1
TGCGCCAGCAGCTTGGGTGGCAGCCTCAATAATTCACCCCTCCACTTT
CASSLGGSLNNSPLHF
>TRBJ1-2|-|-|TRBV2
TGTGCCAGCAGTTTGACGCCGGGCGATGGCTACACCTTC
CASSLTPGDGYTF
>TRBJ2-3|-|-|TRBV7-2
TGTGCCAGCAAGGTCGCGGGGAACACAGATACGCAGTATTTT
CASKVAGNTDTQYF
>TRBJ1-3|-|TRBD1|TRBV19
TGTGCCAGTAGTCCGGGGGACAGGGCTGGAAACACCATATATTTT
CASSPGDRAGNTIYF
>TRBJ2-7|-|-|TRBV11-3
TGTGCCAGCAGCTTAGATGGAGGGAGCGAGCAGTACTTC
CASSLDGGSEQYF
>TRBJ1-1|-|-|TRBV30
TGTGCCTGGAGAGGGCAGGCGAACACTGAAGCTTTCTTT
CAWRGQANTEAFF
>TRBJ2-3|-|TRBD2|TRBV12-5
TGTGCTAGTGGTACAGCGGGGGGGGTAGTAGATACGCAGTATTTT
CASGTAGGVVDTQYF
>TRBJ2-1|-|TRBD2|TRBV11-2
TGTGCCAGCAGCTTTGGACTAGCGGGGGGGAGTCCCCTAAATGAGCAGTTCTTC
CASSFGLAGGSPLNEQFF
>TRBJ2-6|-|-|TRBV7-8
TGTGCCAGCAGCTCACTAGTCCCCCGTGGGGCCAACGTCCTGACTTTC
CASSSLVPRGANVLTF
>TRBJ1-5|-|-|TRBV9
TGTGCCAGCAGCGCGGGGTCGGTCAATCAGCCCCAGCATTTT
CASSAGSVNQPQHF
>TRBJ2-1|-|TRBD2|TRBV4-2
TGTGCCAGCAGCCCTGGGTCCCAGCGGGGGGGTCTCGATGAGCAGTTCTTC
CASSPGSQRGGLDEQFF
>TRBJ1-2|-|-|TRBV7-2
TGTGCCAGCAGCTTATATAGGAGCGACCACTATGGCTACACCTTC
CASSLYRSDHYGYTF
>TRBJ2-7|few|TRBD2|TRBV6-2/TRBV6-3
TGTGCCAGCAGTTACAGGTTTGGCGGGGGGGCCGACGAGCAGTACTTC
CASSYRFGGGADEQYF
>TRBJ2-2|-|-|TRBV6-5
TGTGCCAGCCACCGGACGGAACGAACCGGGGAGCTGTTTTTT
CASHRTERTGELFF
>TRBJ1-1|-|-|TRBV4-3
TGCGCCAGCAGTCATACCAGGAACGGGAACACTGAAGCTTTCTTT
CASSHTRNGNTEAFF
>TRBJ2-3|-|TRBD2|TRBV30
TGTGCCTGGAGTCCATCGACTAGCGGGGGGGCCGGAGATACGCAGTATTTT
CAWSPSTSGGAGDTQYF
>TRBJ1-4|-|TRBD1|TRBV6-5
TGTGCCAGCAGGGACAGGACAACTAATGAAAAACTGTTTTTT
CASRDRTTNEKLFF
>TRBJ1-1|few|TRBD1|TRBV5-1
TGCGCCAGCAGCTCAACCGGGACAGGGAACACTGAAGCTTTCTTT
CASSSTGTGNTEAFF
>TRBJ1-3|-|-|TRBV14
TGTGCCAGCAGCCAAAGGGGGGCAAGGGTCTCTGGAAACACCATATATTTT
CASSQRGARVSGNTIYF
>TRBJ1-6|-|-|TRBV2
TGTGCCAGCAGTGAAGGCAGGGGTTTTCCAGTTTATAATTCACCCCTCCACTTT
CASSEGRGFPVYNSPLHF
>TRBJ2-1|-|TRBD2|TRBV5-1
TGCGCCAGCAGCTTGGAGCCCGGGGGGGCAAGGGATGAGCAGTTCTTC
CASSLEPGGARDEQFF
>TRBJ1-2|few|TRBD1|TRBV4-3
TGCGCCAGCAGCCACCTCCTGACAGGGTCCTATGGCTACACCTTC
CASSHLLTGSYGYTF
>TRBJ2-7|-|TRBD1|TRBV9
TGTGCCAGCAGCCCTGGGACAGGGGGATACTACGAGCAGTACTTC
CASSPGTGGYYEQYF
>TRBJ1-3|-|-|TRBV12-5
TGTGCTAGATGCGGACGCTCTGGAAACACCATATATTTT
CARCGRSGNTIYF
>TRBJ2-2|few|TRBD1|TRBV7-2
TGTGCCAGCAGCTCCCGACAGGGGGTCACCGGGGAGCTGTTTTTT
CASSSRQGVTGELFF
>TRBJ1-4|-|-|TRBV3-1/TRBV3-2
TGTGCCAGCAGCCAGAGATATTTAACAGGCGCAACTAATGAAAAACTGTTTTTT
CASSQRYLTGATNEKLFF
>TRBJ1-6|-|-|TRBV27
TGTGCCAGCAGTCTACAGAGGCGGGGAAATTCACCCCTCCACTTT
CASSLQRRGNSPLHF
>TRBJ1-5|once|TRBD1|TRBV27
TGTGCCAGCAGTCTCACCCGGGACAGGGGTAGGAAGTATCAGCCCCAGCATTTT
CASSLTRDRGRKYQPQHF
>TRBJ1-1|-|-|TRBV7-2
TGTGCCAGCAGCTTTTTCGGGGGCAACACTGAAGCTTTCTTT
CASSFFGGNTEAFF
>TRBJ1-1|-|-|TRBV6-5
TGTGCCAGCAGTTTGGGGGCAGCGGGGTACACTGAAGCTTTCTTT
CASSLGAAGYTEAFF
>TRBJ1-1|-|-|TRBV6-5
TGTGCCAGCACACGGAACACTGAAGCTTTCTTT
CASTRNTEAFF
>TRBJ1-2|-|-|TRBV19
TGTGCCACCGCTAGGCGGGGGGACTATGGCTACACCTTC
CATARRGDYGYTF
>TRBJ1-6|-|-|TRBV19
TGTGCCAGTAGTATTCGGTCTTCACTATGGACCCTCCACTTT
CASSIRSSLWTLHF
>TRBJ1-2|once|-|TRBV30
TGTGCCTGGAGTGTAAATTTGAGTGGCTACACCTTC
CAWSVNLSGYTF
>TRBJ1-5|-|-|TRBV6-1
TGTGCCAGCAGTGAAGTAAGGACGGAGTATCAGCCCCAGCATTTT
CASSEVRTEYQPQHF
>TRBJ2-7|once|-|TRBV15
TGTGCCACCTCTCTGGGCCCCAAAGATGGTGAGCAGTACTTC
CATSLGPKDGEQYF
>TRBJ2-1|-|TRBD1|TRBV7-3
TGTGCCAGCAGCCTGGACAGGGCCCCCGATGAGCAGTTCTTC
CASSLDRAPDEQFF
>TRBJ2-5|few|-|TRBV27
TGTGCCAGCAGAATATTGGGTTCGGAGACCCAGTACTTC
CASRILGSETQYF
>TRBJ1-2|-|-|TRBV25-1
TGTGCCAGCAGTCTGGGGGGGGCCCATGGCTACACCTTC
CASSLGGAHGYTF
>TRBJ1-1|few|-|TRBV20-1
TGCAGTGCGGGACGACGGAACGAGGCTTTCTTT
CSAGRRNEAFF
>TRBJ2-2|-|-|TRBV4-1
TGCGCCAGCAGCCAGACAGGCCTGGGGGAGCTGTTTTTT
CASSQTGLGELFF
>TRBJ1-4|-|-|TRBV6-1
TGTGCCAGCAGTGAAGCGCGGAGGGTAAGAGACGAAAAACTGTTTTTT
CASSEARRVRDEKLFF
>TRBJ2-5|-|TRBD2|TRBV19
TGTGCCAGCTCAAGCACTAGCGGGGGGGCGGAGACCCAGTACTTC
CASSSTSGGAETQYF
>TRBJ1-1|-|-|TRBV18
TGTGCCAGCTCTCAAATTATGAACACTGAAGCTTTCTTT
CASSQIMNTEAFF
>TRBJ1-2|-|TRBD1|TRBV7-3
TGTGCCAGCAGCCAAGGACAGGGGGGTGGCTACACCTTC
CASSQGQGGGYTF